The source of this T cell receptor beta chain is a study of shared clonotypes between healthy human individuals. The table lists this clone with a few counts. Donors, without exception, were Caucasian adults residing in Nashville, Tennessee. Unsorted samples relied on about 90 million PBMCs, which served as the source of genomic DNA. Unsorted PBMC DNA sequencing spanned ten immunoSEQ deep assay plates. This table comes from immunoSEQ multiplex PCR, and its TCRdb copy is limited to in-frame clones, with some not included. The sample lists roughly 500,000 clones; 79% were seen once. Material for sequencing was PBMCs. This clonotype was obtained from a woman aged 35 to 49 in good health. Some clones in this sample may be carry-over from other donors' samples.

The CDR3 DNA is TGTGCCAGCAGTTCCACACAGTGGTATGAGCAGTTCTTC. Amino acid sequence: CASSSTQWYEQFF. The V and J genes are TRBV28 and TRBJ2-1; no firm D call. There are 13 residues in the CDR3. CDR1 and CDR2 from the germline V gene are MDHEN and SYDVKM. V lost 4 bases to trimming and J lost 8 bases, with 12 bases between them.